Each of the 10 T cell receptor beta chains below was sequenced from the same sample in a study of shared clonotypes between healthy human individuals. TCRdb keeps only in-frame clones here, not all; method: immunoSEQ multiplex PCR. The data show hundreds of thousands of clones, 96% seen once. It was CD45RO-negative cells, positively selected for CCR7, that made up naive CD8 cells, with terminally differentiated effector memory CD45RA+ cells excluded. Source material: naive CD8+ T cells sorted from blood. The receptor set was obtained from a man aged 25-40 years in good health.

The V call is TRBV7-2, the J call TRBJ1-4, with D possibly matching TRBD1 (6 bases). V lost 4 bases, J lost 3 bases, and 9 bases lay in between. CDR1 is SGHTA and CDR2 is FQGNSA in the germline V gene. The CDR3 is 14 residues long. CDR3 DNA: TGTGCCAGCAGCTCATGGACAGCTAATGAAAAACTGTTTTTT. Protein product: CASSSWTANEKLFF.

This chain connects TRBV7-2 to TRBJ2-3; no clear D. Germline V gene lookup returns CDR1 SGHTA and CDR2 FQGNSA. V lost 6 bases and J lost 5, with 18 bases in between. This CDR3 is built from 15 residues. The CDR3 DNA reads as TGTGCCAGCAGTCCTGACTGGTCCCCTAGAGATACGCAGTATTTT. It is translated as CASSPDWSPRDTQYF.

CDR3 coding DNA: TGTGCCACCAGCAGAGAGGGGGTAAATGAGCAGTTCTTC. This sequence encodes CATSREGVNEQFF. The rearrangement uses TRBV15 and TRBJ2-1, with D tentatively TRBD1 or TRBD2 (5 bases each). Trimming left V 0 bases short and J 7 bases short, with 7 bases between. CDR3 length: 13 residues. Germline values: CDR1 LNHNV, CDR2 YYDKDF (reference sequence).

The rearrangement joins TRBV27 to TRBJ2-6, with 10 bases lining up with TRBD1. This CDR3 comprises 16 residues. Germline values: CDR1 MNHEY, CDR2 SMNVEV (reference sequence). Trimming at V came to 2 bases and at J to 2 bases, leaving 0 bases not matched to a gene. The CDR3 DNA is TGTGCCAGCAGTTTAGGGACAGGGGCTGGGGCCAACGTCCTGACTTTC. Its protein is CASSLGTGAGANVLTF.

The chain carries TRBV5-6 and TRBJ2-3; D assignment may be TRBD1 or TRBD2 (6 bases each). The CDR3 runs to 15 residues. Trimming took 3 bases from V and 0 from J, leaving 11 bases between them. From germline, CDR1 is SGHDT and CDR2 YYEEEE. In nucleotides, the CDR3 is TGTGCCAGCAGCTCTTGGGGGGCTAGCACAGATACGCAGTATTTT. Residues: CASSSWGASTDTQYF.

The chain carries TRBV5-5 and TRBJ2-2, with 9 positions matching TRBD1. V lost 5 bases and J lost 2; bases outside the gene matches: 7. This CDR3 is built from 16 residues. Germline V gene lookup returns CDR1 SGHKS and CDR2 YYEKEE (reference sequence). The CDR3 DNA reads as TGTGCCAGCAGAGGTACAGGGGGCAATAACACCGGGGAGCTGTTTTTT. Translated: CASRGTGGNNTGELFF.

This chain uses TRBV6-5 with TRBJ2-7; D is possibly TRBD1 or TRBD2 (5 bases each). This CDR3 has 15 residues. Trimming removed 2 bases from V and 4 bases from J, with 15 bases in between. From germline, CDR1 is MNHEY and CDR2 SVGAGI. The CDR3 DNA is TGTGCCAGCAGTTACCCTCCCGGGGCACAATACGAGCAGTACTTC. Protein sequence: CASSYPPGAQYEQYF.

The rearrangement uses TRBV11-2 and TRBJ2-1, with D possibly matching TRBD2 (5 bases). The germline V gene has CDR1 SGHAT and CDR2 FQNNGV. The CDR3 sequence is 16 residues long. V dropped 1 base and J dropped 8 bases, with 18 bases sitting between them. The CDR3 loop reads CASSLVWAGAVDEQFF. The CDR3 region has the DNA TGTGCCAGCAGCTTAGTGTGGGCGGGTGCAGTCGATGAGCAGTTCTTC.

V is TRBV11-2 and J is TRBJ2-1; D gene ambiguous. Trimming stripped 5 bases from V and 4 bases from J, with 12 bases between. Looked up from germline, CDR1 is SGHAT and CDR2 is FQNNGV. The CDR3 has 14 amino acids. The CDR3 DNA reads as TGTGCCAGCAGCCCCGATTCCGGTTACAATGAGCAGTTCTTC. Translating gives CASSPDSGYNEQFF.

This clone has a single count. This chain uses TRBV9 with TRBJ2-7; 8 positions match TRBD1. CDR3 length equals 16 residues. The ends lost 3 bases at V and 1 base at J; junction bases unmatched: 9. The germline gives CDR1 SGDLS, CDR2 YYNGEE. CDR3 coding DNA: TGTGCCAGCAGCGGAGAAGGACAGGGTGGGTCCTACGAGCAGTACTTC. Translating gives CASSGEGQGGSYEQYF. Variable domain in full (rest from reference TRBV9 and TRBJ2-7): DSGVTQTPKHLITATGQRVTLRCSPRSGDLSVYWYQQSLDQGLQFLIQYYNGEERAKGNILERFSAQQFPDLHSELNLSSLELGDSALYFCASSGEGQGGSYEQYFGPGTRLTVT.